This T cell receptor (beta chain) was retrieved from a study of blood T cell repertoires in COVID-19. Study-level information: Acute and convalescent COVID-19 specimens originated in the United States, Italy and Spain.

Authors' data handling: Estimates of nucleated cell counts were drawn from the amplification of reference gene primers. The data were produced by immunoSEQ multiplex PCR, yet TCRdb's version contains in-frame clones alone and is incomplete. That table supplies the V and J calls and clone size; D and trimming were determined from the DNA. In the table there are about 76,000 clones, roughly 80% of which are singletons. Germline lookup yields CDR1 SGHNT and CDR2 YYREEE (reference sequence). The CDR3 has 16 residues. The ends were cut back, 0 bases at V and 0 bases at J, with 12 bases in the middle. V and J are TRBV5-4 and TRBJ1-2; D call uncertain. Sequences were obtained from peripheral blood. The TCR sequence derives from a human donor in a cohort sampled during active COVID-19. DNA of the CDR3: TGTGCCAGCAGCTTGGCCCTCAGCAGGACTAACTATGGCTACACCTTC. It translates to CASSLALSRTNYGYTF.